These T cell receptor beta chains were read from a single sample in a study of blood T cells in healthy people across ages. TCRdb fed the 5' RACE reads into MiXCR, producing one record per CDR3 protein. The sample contains 380,000 or so distinct CDR3 sequences, roughly half of which appear only once. The sequencing input was blood. The source is a man between 60 and 75 years old in good health. Each CDR3 is given with its conserved first and last residue. A D gene is named only where the DNA matches it firmly. Where a row states a size, it is once, few, many or the class of an expanded clone; other rows omit it.

j_call v_call clone_size d_call cdr3_aa cdr3_nt
TRBJ2-1 TRBV28 . . CASRLGSSYNEQFF TGTGCCAGCCGACTAGGGAGCTCCTACAATGAGCAGTTCTTC
TRBJ1-2 TRBV12-5 . . CASGEDGGVCGYTF TGTGCTAGTGGAGAGGACGGGGGTGTCTGTGGCTACACCTTC
TRBJ1-2 TRBV20-1 few . CSARDWEDYGYTF TGCAGTGCTAGGGATTGGGAGGACTATGGCTACACCTTC
TRBJ2-3 TRBV7-8 . TRBD2 CASSFRRLAASTDTQYF TGTGCCAGCAGCTTTCGCCGACTAGCGGCGAGCACAGATACGCAGTATTTT
TRBJ2-1 TRBV5-4 few TRBD1 CASNPGQGSYNEQFF TGTGCCAGCAACCCGGGACAGGGGTCCTACAATGAGCAGTTCTTC
TRBJ2-5 TRBV7-2 . TRBD2 CASSLAPRTSGRQTQYF TGTGCCAGCAGCTTAGCGCCTAGAACTAGCGGGAGACAGACCCAGTACTTC
TRBJ2-5 TRBV29-1 . . CSAERAITGTKVIQETQYF TGCAGCGCCGAACGAGCCATCACTGGCACAAAGGTTATTCAAGAGACCCAGTACTTC
TRBJ2-7 TRBV6-1 . . CASSEGWGLEQYF TGTGCCAGCAGTGAGGGATGGGGCCTCGAGCAGTACTTC
TRBJ2-7 TRBV3-1 . TRBD1 CASSQGFTAGGQYEQYF TGTGCCAGCAGCCAAGGGTTTACGGCAGGGGGCCAATACGAGCAGTACTTC
TRBJ2-3 TRBV5-1 once . CATDTQNF TGCGCCACAGATACGCAGAATTTT
TRBJ2-3 TRBV20-1 . TRBD2 CSARPSGRAGLADTQYF TGCAGTGCTAGACCCAGCGGGAGGGCCGGGTTGGCAGATACGCAGTATTTT
TRBJ2-5 TRBV4-3 few TRBD2 CASSPGTSGTDGTQYF TGCGCCAGCAGCCCTGGGACTAGCGGGACCGACGGGACCCAGTACTTC
TRBJ2-4 TRBV20-1 . . CSAREGILAKNIQYF TGCAGTGCTAGAGAAGGAATTCTAGCCAAAAACATTCAGTACTTC
TRBJ2-7 TRBV28 . . CASSFNVYEQYF TGTGCCAGCAGTTTCAATGTGTACGAGCAGTACTTC
TRBJ2-7 TRBV12-3/TRBV12-4 . . CASSFVDEQYF TGTGCCAGCAGTTTCGTCGATGAGCAGTACTTC
TRBJ2-2 TRBV7-2 few TRBD1 CASSSDRARELFF TGTGCCAGCAGCTCCGACAGGGCCCGGGAGCTGTTTTTT